This T cell receptor (beta chain) appears in the sequencing data of a study of CD8+CD57+ T cells in acquired aplastic anemia. On the study more broadly: Sorting CD4+ and CD8+ cells gave DNA averaging approximately 3 ug.

Whole-study results and caveats: Levels of CD8+ Simpson's diversity were not significantly distinct in patients versus controls.

This CDR3 region has 16 residues. Germline V gene lookup returns CDR1 SGHAT and CDR2 FQNNGV. Deletions cut 5 bases from V and 4 bases from J, with 18 bases between. Comments on this clonotype: As yet, its antigen is unknown.

By flow cytometry, patients selected for sequencing had shown an expansion of CD8+CD57+ cells. With no exception, the patients had severe acquired aplastic anemia. Researchers used genomic DNA as the template to profile TCR beta VDJ and CDR3. TCRdb recomputed calls from the reads with MiXCR, one row per CDR3 protein. Of approximately 80,000 distinct CDR3 sequences listed, under 80% are singletons. The clonotype originates from a human donor with aplastic anemia. The V gene is TRBV11-2, the J gene TRBJ2-1, with D perhaps matching TRBD2 (6 bases). The sequencing input was sorted CD4+, CD8+, or CD8+CD57+ T cells (not recorded which) from PBMCs. The DNA for the CDR3 is TGTGCCAGCAGCCCCGCGGTTAGCGGTTCTTACAATGAGCAGTTCTTC. This translates into CASSPAVSGSYNEQFF.